The TCR beta chain under discussion was sequenced for a study of shared clonotypes between healthy human individuals. Study context: Researchers assigned three CD4 naive, three CD4 memory, two CD8 naive and one CD8 memory plate to each donor.

CD45RO-negative CD8 cells positively selected for CCR7 made up the naive population, which excluded terminally differentiated effector memory CD45RA+ cells. For every subset, genomic DNA was evenly distributed across several immunoSEQ plates. The assay was immunoSEQ multiplex PCR, and TCRdb's table has in-frame clones only and misses some. The repertoire holds 650,000 to 800,000 clones, with roughly nine tenths as singletons. Concerning this clone itself: Its antigen is not known.

CDR3 length equals 13 residues. Germline V lookup: CDR1 LNHDA, CDR2 SQIVND (reference sequence). Trimming stripped 2 bases from V and 8 bases from J, with 12 bases between. Study results and caveats: It was observed that about 5% of naive CD4 clonotypes were shared across several donors. Limited genetic and exposure-history diversity came from having few donors.

Specimen: naive CD8+ T cells sorted from blood. The J gene is TRBJ1-1, the V gene TRBV19, with D hard to call. The TCR comes from a young man in good health. CDR3 amino acids: CASSIQPSSEAFF. The CDR3 DNA sequence: TGTGCCAGTAGTATACAGCCGTCCTCGGAAGCTTTCTTT.